Presented here are 19 T cell receptor beta chains from one specimen sequenced in a study of T-cell reconstitution after alpha-beta-depleted transplantation in children. Unique molecular identifiers were used to barcode this TCRbeta library. A single record per CDR3 protein comes from TCRdb applying MiXCR to the PCR reads. The data hold hundreds of thousands of distinct CDR3 sequences, with about an eighth observed a single time. The material was PBMCs, mostly from graft donor cells, obtained 360 days after TCRalphabeta/CD19-depleted stem cell transplant. The source is a male patient younger than 18 who had a stem cell transplant for acute myeloid leukemia, so the T cells may come from the graft donor.

This clonotype was seen a single time. The chain has TRBV20-1 and TRBJ2-7; D not certain. The V end lost 5 bases, the J end lost 9 bases, and 26 bases lay between the germline ends. The germline CDR1 and CDR2 sequences are DFQATT and SNEGSKA (reference sequence). The CDR3 runs 15 residues. The CDR3 sequence: CSAGHWRSFLYGQYF. The CDR3 DNA sequence: TGCAGTGCTGGGCATTGGAGAAGCTTCCTTTATGGGCAGTACTTC.

This clonotype was seen at least ten times. The J gene is TRBJ2-7, the V gene TRBV4-3; 7 nucleotides match TRBD2. Trimming at V came to 1 base and at J to 4 bases, leaving 4 bases not matched to a gene. From germline, CDR1 is LGHNA and CDR2 YSLEER. This CDR3 has 14 residues. This chain's CDR3 is CASSQASREYEQYF. DNA for the CDR3: TGCGCCAGCAGCCAAGCCTCGCGGGAGTACGAGCAGTACTTC.

The rearrangement joins TRBV14 to TRBJ2-1, with TRBD2 matching 8 bases. This CDR3 is 16 amino acids long. Germline V gene lookup returns CDR1 SGHDN and CDR2 FVKESK. V trimming: 1 base; J trimming: 2 bases; junction bases outside the gene matches: 4. As DNA, the CDR3 is TGTGCCAGCAGCCAAGTATACGGGAGGGCCTACAATGAGCAGTTCTTC. The encoded protein is CASSQVYGRAYNEQFF.

This clonotype showed up just a few times. The chain couples TRBV7-3 to TRBJ2-7; TRBD2 matches at 7 bases. Per germline, CDR1 SGHTA and CDR2 FQGTGA. The CDR3 runs 13 residues. V lost 4 bases to trimming and J lost 7 bases; unmatched junction nucleotides: 7. CDR3 sequence (DNA): TGTGCCAGCAGCTCCCGGACTAGTAGAGAGCAGTACTTC. This translates into CASSSRTSREQYF.

This clonotype was seen a few times. This chain links TRBV7-9 with TRBJ2-7; D remains unclear. This CDR3 has 14 residues. The germline CDR1 and CDR2 sequences are SEHNR and FQNEAQ (reference sequence). The ends were cut back, 5 bases at V and 6 bases at J, with 17 bases in the middle. CDR3 nucleotide sequence: TGTGCCAGCAGCCTTGGGGATTGGGGTCGCGAGCAGTACTTC. Encoded protein: CASSLGDWGREQYF. Using reference TRBV7-9 and TRBJ2-7 for the parts outside the CDR3, the full variable domain is DTGVSQNPRHKITKRGQNVTFRCDPISEHNRLYWYRQTLGQGPEFLTYFQNEAQLEKSRLLSDRFSAERPKGSFSTLEIQRTEQGDSAMYLCASSLGDWGREQYFGPGTRLTVT.

This clonotype was recorded a few times. The chain uses TRBV7-3 and TRBJ2-1; no definite D call. Trimming cost V 2 bases and J 5 bases, with 7 bases left between them. Germline V gene lookup returns CDR1 SGHTA and CDR2 FQGTGA. The CDR3 is 13 amino acids. The CDR3: CASSLVPHNEQFF. CDR3 sequence (DNA): TGTGCCAGCAGCTTAGTCCCCCACAATGAGCAGTTCTTC.

V is TRBV10-3 and J is TRBJ2-3, with TRBD2 identical over 11 bases. The germline V gene encodes CDR1 ENHRY and CDR2 SYGVKD. V shed 2 bases, J shed 4 bases, and the junction held 5 bases outside the gene matches. The CDR3 is 16 residues long. Here the CDR3 DNA reads TGTGCCATCAGTGAGGGGGGGACTAGCGGCCCAGATACGCAGTATTTT. It specifies CAISEGGTSGPDTQYF.

This clonotype was seen a few times. This rearrangement joins TRBV5-6 to TRBJ2-3; the match to TRBD2 covers 11 bases. The CDR3 has 16 residues. Per the germline V gene, CDR1 is SGHDT and CDR2 is YYEEEE. Germline trimming cut 4 bases from V and 3 bases from J; bases unmatched to any gene: 7. CDR3 in amino acids: CASSIAGGPTTDTQYF. Written as DNA, the CDR3 is TGTGCCAGCAGCATAGCGGGAGGGCCAACGACAGATACGCAGTATTTT.

Concerning this clonotype itself: One junction end disagrees with the germline gene, perhaps due to a read error. The V call is TRBV7-3, the J call TRBJ2-1, with 10 bases aligning to TRBD2. The CDR3 is 17 residues long. CDR1 is SGHTA, CDR2 FQGTGA, per germline. CDR3 bases: TGTGCCAGCAGCTCCCGGACCCAAGGTAGCGGGAGGTTCCCCTTGGTCTTC. This sequence encodes CASSSRTQGSGRFPLVF. The complete variable domain, with remaining parts taken from reference TRBV7-3 and TRBJ2-1, reads GAGVSQTPSNKVTEKGKYVELRCDPISGHTALYWYRQSLGQGPEFLIYFQGTGAADDSGLPNDRFFAVRPEGSVSTLKIQRTERGDSAVYLCASSSRTQGSGRFPLVFGPGTRLTVL.

This clonotype was observed a handful of times. The chain is built from TRBV6-2 or TRBV6-3 and TRBJ2-1; TRBD2 is a possible D gene (6 bases). The germline V gene encodes CDR1 MNHEY and CDR2 SVGEGT. V was trimmed by 6 bases and J by 4 bases, leaving 19 bases between them. This CDR3 spans 16 amino acids. CDR3 amino acids: CASSPRSVAGYNEQFF. The CDR3 bases are TGTGCCAGCAGCCCCAGAAGTGTGGCGGGGTACAATGAGCAGTTCTTC.

This clonotype was counted a few times. This rearrangement joins TRBV20-1 to TRBJ2-3; 8 bases map to TRBD2. This CDR3 has 13 residues. Germline V gene sequence: CDR1 DFQATT, CDR2 SNEGSKA (reference sequence). Losses at the gene ends were 6 bases for V and 2 bases for J; bases not matched to a gene: 4. In nucleotides, the CDR3 is TGCAGTGCCCCGGGACTAGTCACAGATACGCAGTATTTT. Translated, it gives CSAPGLVTDTQYF.

This clonotype occurred a few times. The rearrangement joins TRBV7-3 to TRBJ2-3; 8 bases are a match to TRBD2. The germline V gene has CDR1 SGHTA and CDR2 FQGTGA. CDR3 length: 14 amino acids. V lost 5 bases and J lost 4; bases outside the gene matches: 5. CDR3 sequence (DNA): TGTGCCAGCAGCGACGTCGGGGGGGCAGATACGCAGTATTTT. Protein sequence: CASSDVGGADTQYF.

This clonotype occurred once. The chain links TRBV20-1 to TRBJ2-1; no clear D gene. V was pared by 4 bases and J by 1 base, with 11 bases between. Germline assignment: CDR1 DFQATT and CDR2 SNEGSKA (reference sequence). There are 14 residues in the CDR3. The CDR3 is CSATLAVSYNEQFF. The CDR3 DNA follows: TGCAGTGCTACCCTGGCCGTATCCTACAATGAGCAGTTCTTC.

The rearrangement uses TRBV20-1 and TRBJ2-2, with 10 bases lining up with TRBD1. Germline assignment: CDR1 DFQATT and CDR2 SNEGSKA (reference sequence). CDR3 length: 16 residues. With 6 bases clipped from V and 5 bases from J, the junction kept 12 bases outside the gene matches. The CDR3 region has the DNA TGCAGTGCCACTACTACCGGGACAGGGGTTACCGGGGAGCTGTTTTTT. Protein product: CSATTTGTGVTGELFF.

This clonotype was observed a handful of times. The chain links TRBV6-2 or TRBV6-3 to TRBJ2-1, with 8 bases fitting TRBD2. Germline CDR1 is MNHEY and CDR2 is SVGEGT. This CDR3 region has 17 residues. The J segment lost 1 base and the V segment lost 2 bases, leaving 7 bases of the junction unmatched. The DNA of the CDR3 is TGTGCCAGCAGTTACGTCGGAGCGGGAGTGTCCTACAATGAGCAGTTCTTC. Encoded protein: CASSYVGAGVSYNEQFF.

The V gene is TRBV7-9, the J gene TRBJ2-7, with 8 bases identical to TRBD2. The germline V gene encodes CDR1 SEHNR and CDR2 FQNEAQ (reference sequence). J was trimmed by 0 bases and V by 7 bases; bases with no gene match: 8. The CDR3 contains 15 residues. Here the CDR3 reads CASTIAGKISYEQYF. In DNA, the CDR3 is TGTGCCAGCACCATAGCGGGAAAGATCTCCTACGAGCAGTACTTC.

This clonotype was seen only a few times. The chain links TRBV28 to TRBJ2-7; 7 positions agree with TRBD2. The V and J ends lost 3 bases and 1 base, in that order; junction bases with no gene match: 6. The CDR3 extends over 15 amino acids. CDR1 and CDR2 (germline): MDHEN, SYDVKM. The CDR3, as DNA: TGTGCCAGCAGTTTTGGGACTACGCAATCCTACGAGCAGTACTTC. Its protein product is CASSFGTTQSYEQYF.

In this sample, this clonotype turned up many times. This chain connects TRBV19 to TRBJ1-1; no firm D call. Germline CDR1 LNHDA, CDR2 SQIVND (reference sequence). This CDR3 region has 14 residues. Trimming removed 4 bases at V and 0 bases at J, with 9 bases between. The CDR3: CASSRAPLNTEAFF. CDR3 nucleotides: TGTGCCAGTAGTAGAGCCCCGCTGAACACTGAAGCTTTCTTT.

The gene calls are TRBV4-2 and TRBJ2-7; possibly TRBD2 for D (6 bases). V gave up 1 base and J gave up 4 bases, with 14 bases separating them. The CDR3 runs to 15 residues. Germline V gene sequence: CDR1 LGHNA, CDR2 YNFKEQ. The CDR3 is CASSQGASDSYEQYF. CDR3 DNA: TGTGCCAGCAGCCAAGGGGCTAGCGACAGTTACGAGCAGTACTTC.